The present entry profiles one T cell receptor (beta chain) with its context. Trimming stripped 1 base from V and 4 bases from J, with 7 bases between. The CDR3 is 13 amino acids. Germline CDR1 and CDR2: MGHRA and YSYEKL. Under the authors' procedure: The assay estimated nucleated cells by amplifying reference gene primers. Some clones are missing from TCRdb's copy, which holds only in-frame ones; the method was immunoSEQ multiplex PCR. V and J calls and clone size come straight from that table; D and trimming were deduced from the DNA. Of over 200,000 clones listed, around 80% are singletons. This sample is part of a study of blood T cell repertoires in COVID-19. Turning to the study itself: COVID-19 samples collected from the United States, Italy and Spain covered acute and convalescent phases. PBMCs, B-cell-depleted T cells, or T cells were the source of the cDNA or gDNA that made up the material.

The specimen was peripheral blood. This rearrangement joins TRBV4-1 to TRBJ2-5; D unresolved. This receptor was taken from a man aged 35 to 55 with acute or convalescent COVID-19. The CDR3 DNA reads as TGCGCCAGCAGCCAAGCTTTATTAGAGACCCAGTACTTC. Protein sequence: CASSQALLETQYF.